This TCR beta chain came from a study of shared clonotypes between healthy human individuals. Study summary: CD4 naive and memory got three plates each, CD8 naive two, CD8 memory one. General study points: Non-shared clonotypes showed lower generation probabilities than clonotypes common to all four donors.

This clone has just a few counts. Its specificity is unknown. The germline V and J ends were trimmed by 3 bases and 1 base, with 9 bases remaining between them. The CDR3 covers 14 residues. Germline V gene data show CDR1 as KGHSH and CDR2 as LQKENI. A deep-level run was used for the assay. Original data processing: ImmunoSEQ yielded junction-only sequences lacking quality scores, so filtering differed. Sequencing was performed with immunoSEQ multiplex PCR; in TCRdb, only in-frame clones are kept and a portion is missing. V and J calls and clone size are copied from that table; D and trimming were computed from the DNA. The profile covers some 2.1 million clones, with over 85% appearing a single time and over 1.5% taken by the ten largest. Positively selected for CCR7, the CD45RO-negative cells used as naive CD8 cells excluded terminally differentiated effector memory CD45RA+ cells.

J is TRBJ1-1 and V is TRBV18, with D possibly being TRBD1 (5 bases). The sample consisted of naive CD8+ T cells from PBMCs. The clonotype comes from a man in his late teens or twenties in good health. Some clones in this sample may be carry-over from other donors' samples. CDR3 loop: CASSPPGTNTEAFF. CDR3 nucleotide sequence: TGTGCCAGCTCACCCCCGGGGACGAACACTGAAGCTTTCTTT.